This TCR beta chain was profiled in a study of regulatory T cells in long-lasting Graves disease. Study outcomes and limitations: Shared public clonotypes totalled fewer than 3,000 in persistent patients, compared with roughly 970 in new patients.

The CDR3 length is 12 residues. The ends were cut back, 6 bases at V and 10 bases at J, with 12 bases in the middle. From germline, CDR1 is MNHEY and CDR2 SVGEGT. This clonotype was observed a few times. Its antigen is unidentified. HTBI primers from iRepertoire and Arm-PCR of CDR3 regions yielded the TCR beta libraries. As processed by the authors: Identification across samples found approximately 67 TRBV and around 15 TRBJ segments. TCRdb re-derived calls from the multiplex PCR reads in MiXCR, one entry per CDR3 protein. TCRdb assigned the V and J calls; the authors' analysis was not used. This table has 300,000 to 500,000 distinct CDR3 sequences, about 20% appearing once. Time point in this sample: persistent/refractory GD, antithyroid drugs over 5 years with positive TRAb. From PBMCs, RNA was extracted and then used to make the TCR library. Graves' disease diagnosis used American Thyroid Association guidelines. Patients all came to the study from an endocrinology department in Xi'an, China.

The sequence derives from a female donor with Graves disease. The J gene is TRBJ1-4, the V gene TRBV6-2 or TRBV6-3; no firm D call. The material was peripheral blood mononuclear cells (PBMCs), obtained when the disease was refractory, from a patient treated with antithyroid drugs. The CDR3 DNA sequence: TGTGCCAGCAGGTGGACGGAGGGAAAACTGTTTTTT. Its translation is CASRWTEGKLFF.